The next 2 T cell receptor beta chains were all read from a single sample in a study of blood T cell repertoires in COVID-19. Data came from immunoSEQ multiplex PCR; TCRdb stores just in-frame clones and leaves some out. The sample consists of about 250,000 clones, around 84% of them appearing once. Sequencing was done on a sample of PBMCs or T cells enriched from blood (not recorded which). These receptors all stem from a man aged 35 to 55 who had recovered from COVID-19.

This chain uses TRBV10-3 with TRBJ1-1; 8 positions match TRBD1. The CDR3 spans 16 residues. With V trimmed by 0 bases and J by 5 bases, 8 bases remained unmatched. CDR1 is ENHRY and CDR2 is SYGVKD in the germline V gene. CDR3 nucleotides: TGTGCCATCAGTGAGTCTGATCAGGGGGCGAGGACTGAAGCTTTCTTT. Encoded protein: CAISESDQGARTEAFF.

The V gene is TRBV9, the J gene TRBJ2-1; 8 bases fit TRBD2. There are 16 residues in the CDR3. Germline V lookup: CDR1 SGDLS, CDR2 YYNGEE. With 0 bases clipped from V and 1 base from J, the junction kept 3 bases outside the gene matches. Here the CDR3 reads CASSVAGGGSYNEQFF. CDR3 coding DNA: TGTGCCAGCAGCGTAGCCGGCGGGGGGTCCTACAATGAGCAGTTCTTC. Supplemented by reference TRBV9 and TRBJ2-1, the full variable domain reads DSGVTQTPKHLITATGQRVTLRCSPRSGDLSVYWYQQSLDQGLQFLIQYYNGEERAKGNILERFSAQQFPDLHSELNLSSLELGDSALYFCASSVAGGGSYNEQFFGPGTRLTVL.